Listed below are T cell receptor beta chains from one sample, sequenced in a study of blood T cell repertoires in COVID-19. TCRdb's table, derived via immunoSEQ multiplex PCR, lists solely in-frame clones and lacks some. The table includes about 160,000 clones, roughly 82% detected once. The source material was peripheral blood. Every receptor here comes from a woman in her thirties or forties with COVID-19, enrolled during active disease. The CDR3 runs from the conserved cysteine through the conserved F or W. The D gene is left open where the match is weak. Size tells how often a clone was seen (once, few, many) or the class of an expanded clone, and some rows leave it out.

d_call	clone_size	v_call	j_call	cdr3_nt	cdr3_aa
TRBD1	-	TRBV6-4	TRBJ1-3	TGTGCCAGCATTGACCGGGACAGGTATGTCTCTGGAAACACCATATATTTT	CASIDRDRYVSGNTIYF
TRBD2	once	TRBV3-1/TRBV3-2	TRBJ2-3	TGTGCCAGCAGCCAAGATGGCGCGGGAGGATACAATAAGCAGTATTTT	CASSQDGAGGYNKQYF
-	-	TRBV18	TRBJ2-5	TGTGCCAGCTCACCAGTAGTGGCAGCTGGAGAGAAAGAGACCCAGTACTTC	CASSPVVAAGEKETQYF
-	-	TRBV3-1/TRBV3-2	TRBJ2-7	TGTGCCAGCAGCCAAGACAGGGACGAGCAGTACTTC	CASSQDRDEQYF
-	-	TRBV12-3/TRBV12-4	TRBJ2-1	TGTGCCAGCAGTCCCACGGGAGTGAATGAGCAGTTCTTC	CASSPTGVNEQFF
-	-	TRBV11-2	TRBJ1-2	TGTGCCAGCAGCTTAGATCGGGCAGCGGGGGGTGGCTACACCTTC	CASSLDRAAGGGYTF
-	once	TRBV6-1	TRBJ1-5	TGTGCCAGCAGACCGACAAGTAGCAATCAGCCCCAGCATTTT	CASRPTSSNQPQHF
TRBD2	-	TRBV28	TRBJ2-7	TGTGCCAGCAGCCCTAGCGGGAGGTCCTACGAGCAGTACTTC	CASSPSGRSYEQYF
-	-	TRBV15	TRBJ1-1	TGTGCCACCAGCAGAGTCAGGGCTATGAACACTGAAGCTTTCTTT	CATSRVRAMNTEAFF
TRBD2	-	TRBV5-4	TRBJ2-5	TGTGCCAGCAGCCCAGGACTAGCGGGGAGGAATCGAGAGACCCAGTACTTC	CASSPGLAGRNRETQYF
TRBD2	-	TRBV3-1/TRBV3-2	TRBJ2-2	TGTGCCAGCAGCCACCTCGGACTAGTGTCCGGGGAGCTGTTTTTT	CASSHLGLVSGELFF
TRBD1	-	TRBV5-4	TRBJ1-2	TGTGCCAGCAGCTCCATCGACAGGGGTAGTGGCTACACCTTC	CASSSIDRGSGYTF
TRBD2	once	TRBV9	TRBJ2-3	TGTGCCAGCAGCGTTAGCGGGGGGCGGGGCACAGATACGCAGTATTTT	CASSVSGGRGTDTQYF
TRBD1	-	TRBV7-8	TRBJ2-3	TGTGCCAGCAGCCCCCGGTACTCGGGACAGGGGCCAGATACGCAGTATTTT	CASSPRYSGQGPDTQYF
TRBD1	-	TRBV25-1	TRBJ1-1	TGTGCCAGCAGTAAACAGACAGGGATGAACACTGAAGCTTTCTTT	CASSKQTGMNTEAFF
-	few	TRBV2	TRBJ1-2	TGTGCCAAGGGGGGGCCTACAGAGAAGTATGGCTACACCTTC	CAKGGPTEKYGYTF
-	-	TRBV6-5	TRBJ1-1	TGTGCCAGCAGACCCTCCGCGGGAAGTGGGTCTGAAGCTTTCTTT	CASRPSAGSGSEAFF
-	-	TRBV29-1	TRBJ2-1	TGCAGCGTTCGGCGAGCGATTAATGAGCAGTTCTTC	CSVRRAINEQFF
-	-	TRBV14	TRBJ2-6	TGTGCCAGCAGCCAAGTGATATGGCAGTCTGGGGCCAACGTCCTGACTTTC	CASSQVIWQSGANVLTF
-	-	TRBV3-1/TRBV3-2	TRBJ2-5	TGTGCCAGCAGCCAGGGAGAAGAGACCCAGTACTTC	CASSQGEETQYF
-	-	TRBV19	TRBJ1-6	TGTGCCAGTAGTTCAACAGGGAATTCACCCCTCCACTTT	CASSSTGNSPLHF
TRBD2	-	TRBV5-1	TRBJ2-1	TGCGCCAGCAGCTTGGCAGCGGGGGGGAATGAGCAGTTCTTC	CASSLAAGGNEQFF
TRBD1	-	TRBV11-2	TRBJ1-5	TGTGCCAGCAGCTTGACAGGGGACAATCAGCCCCAGCATTTT	CASSLTGDNQPQHF
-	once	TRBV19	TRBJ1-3	TGTGCCAGTAGTCGTGGCAGGGCCGGCTCTGGAAACACCATATATTTT	CASSRGRAGSGNTIYF
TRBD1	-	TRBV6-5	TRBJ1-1	TGTGCCAGCAGGCCCGGACAGGGGGGCACTGAAGCTTTCTTT	CASRPGQGGTEAFF
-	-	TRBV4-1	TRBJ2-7	TGCGCCAGCAGCCAAGACAGGGAATCCTACGAGCAGTACTTC	CASSQDRESYEQYF
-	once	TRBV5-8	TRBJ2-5	TGTGCCAGCAGCAGGCGCGGGCAGGTCAGAACGGAGACCCAGTACTTC	CASSRRGQVRTETQYF
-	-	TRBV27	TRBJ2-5	TGTGCCAGCGGGGCAGCCCCGCGAGGTGGGACCCAGTACTTC	CASGAAPRGGTQYF
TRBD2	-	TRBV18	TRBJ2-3	TGTGCCAGCTCACCTGCGGGAGTGGGCACAGATACGCAGTATTTT	CASSPAGVGTDTQYF
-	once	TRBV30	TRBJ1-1	TGTGCCTGGCTCGAAAGGGGTAGGAACACTGAAGCTTTCTTT	CAWLERGRNTEAFF
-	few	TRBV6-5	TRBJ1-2	TGTGCCAGCAGTTTTACTAGGACAGCAAACTATGGCTACACCTTC	CASSFTRTANYGYTF
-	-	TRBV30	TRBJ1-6	TGTGCCTGCCTCGCGGCGGGTGGATCACCCCTCCACTTT	CACLAAGGSPLHF
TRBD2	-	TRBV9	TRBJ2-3	TGTGCCAGCAGCGTAGCTACGGGCGGGGGGCCCGGAGATACGCAGTATTTT	CASSVATGGGPGDTQYF
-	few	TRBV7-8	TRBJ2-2	TGTGCCAGCAGCTTAGTCGGGGGGGAGCTGTTTTTT	CASSLVGGELFF
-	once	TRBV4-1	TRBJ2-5	TGCGCCAGCAGCCAAGATCAGGTCCAGTACTTC	CASSQDQVQYF
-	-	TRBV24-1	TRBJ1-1	TGTGCCACCAGTGACCCTGACACTAGGGCTTTCTTT	CATSDPDTRAFF
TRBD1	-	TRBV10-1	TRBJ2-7	TGCGCCAGCAGCCGGGGACAGGGATACGAGCAGTACTTC	CASSRGQGYEQYF